This T cell receptor beta chain was captured by sequencing in a study of control samples from healthy donors and cancer patients. Clones were read by immunoSEQ multiplex PCR, and TCRdb kept only the in-frame ones, dropping some. The profile covers 95,000 to 150,000 clones, with over 75% appearing a single time and under 2% taken by the ten largest. This CDR3 is built from 15 residues. Germline V gene data show CDR1 as SGHNT and CDR2 as YYREEE (reference sequence). Deletions cut 4 bases from V and 1 base from J, with 14 bases between. The chain is built from TRBV5-4 and TRBJ1-1; possibly TRBD1 for D (5 bases). The source of this sequence is a man younger than 35 in good health. Sequencing used blood. CDR3 region: CASSPPNRPNTEAFF. CDR3 DNA sequence: TGTGCCAGCAGCCCCCCGAACAGGCCGAACACTGAAGCTTTCTTT. Full variable domain (remainder filled in from reference TRBV5-4 and TRBJ1-1): ETGVTQSPTHLIKTRGQQVTLRCSSQSGHNTVSWYQQALGQGPQFIFQYYREEENGRGNFPPRFSGLQFPNYSSELNVNALELDDSALYLCASSPPNRPNTEAFFGQGTRLTVV.